The source of this T cell receptor (beta chain) is a study of shared clonotypes between healthy human individuals. Study-level information: Aged between 18 and 49, the donors were a couple of women and three men.

V trimming: 6 bases; J trimming: 6 bases; junction bases outside the gene matches: 7. CDR1 is MNHEY and CDR2 is SMNVEV in the germline V gene (reference sequence). This CDR3 has 15 amino acids. In the sorted-subset replicate PCRs, 150 to 200 ng DNA, 25,000 to 35,000 T cell genomes, was used. The method was immunoSEQ multiplex PCR; TCRdb's version includes in-frame clones alone and lacks a portion of them. The sample consists of about 660,000 clones, around 67% of them appearing once. This clonotype was obtained from a woman in her 30s in good health. The genes are TRBV27 and TRBJ2-5, with 13 bases matching TRBD2. The sample was memory CD4+ T cells sorted from blood. The subset was: CD45RA-negative fraction. The CDR3 DNA sequence: TGTGCCAGCAGATCTAGGACTAGCGGGAGTCAGACCCAGTACTTC. The encoded protein is CASRSRTSGSQTQYF.